Presented here are 26 T cell receptor beta chains from one specimen sequenced in a study of metastatic and nonmetastatic thyroid tumors. All patients were untreated before thyroid surgery. TCRdb re-analyzed the PCR reads using MiXCR. The sample has around 8,400 clones, roughly 40% seen once; the top ten hold roughly 33%. Sequenced: tumor tissue. These receptors were taken from a male donor with papillary thyroid cancer or a benign thyroid nodule (not recorded which). Some clones in this sample may be carry-over from other donors' samples.

This chain joins TRBV5-1 and TRBJ2-1, with TRBD2 matching 10 bases. There are 14 residues in the CDR3. After removal of 6 bases from V and 3 bases from J, the junction contained 3 bases not matched to a gene. Germline loops: CDR1 SGHRS, CDR2 YFSETQ. The CDR3 sequence is CASTGTSVYNEQFF. The CDR3 DNA follows: TGCGCCAGCACCGGGACTAGCGTCTACAATGAGCAGTTCTTC.

This clone was seen a few times. This chain connects TRBV12-3 or TRBV12-4 to TRBJ1-3; D uncertain. The CDR3 spans 15 residues. Trimming stripped 0 bases from V and 0 bases from J, with 6 bases between. CDR3 amino acids: CASSLAQVSGNTIYF. CDR3 DNA sequence: TGTGCCAGCAGTTTAGCCCAGGTCTCTGGAAACACCATATATTTT.

This clone was recorded a few times. The chain joins TRBV27 to TRBJ2-7; D may be TRBD2 (5 bases). Trimming pared 6 bases from V and 0 bases from J, leaving 12 bases between. Germline lookup yields CDR1 MNHEY and CDR2 SMNVEV (reference sequence). The CDR3 has 14 residues. The CDR3 spells CASSLTTNSYEQYF. CDR3 DNA sequence: TGTGCCAGCAGCTTAACGACTAACTCCTACGAGCAGTACTTC.

This chain connects TRBV4-2 to TRBJ2-1; D unresolved. V was clipped by 1 base and J by 9 bases, with 10 bases between them. Per the germline V gene, CDR1 is LGHNA and CDR2 is YNFKEQ. CDR3 length equals 13 residues. The CDR3 DNA sequence: TGTGCCAGCAGCCAAGCTCAGTCGATTGAGCAGTTCTTC. This translates into CASSQAQSIEQFF.

The V gene is TRBV27, the J gene TRBJ1-1; D uncertain. The germline CDR1 and CDR2 sequences are MNHEY and SMNVEV (reference sequence). This CDR3 contains 15 residues. The germline V and J ends were trimmed by 2 bases and 2 bases, with 12 bases remaining between them. As DNA, the CDR3 is TGTGCCAGCAGTTTAACGGGCCGAGCAAACACTGAAGCTTTCTTT. Amino acids: CASSLTGRANTEAFF.

The rearrangement links TRBV7-3 to TRBJ2-7; D assignment may be TRBD1 or TRBD2 (5 bases each). V lost 8 bases, J lost 6 bases, and 17 bases lay in between. Germline lookup yields CDR1 SGHTA and CDR2 FQGTGA. This CDR3 contains 13 residues. CDR3 loop: CASALERGAEQYF. CDR3 sequence (DNA): TGTGCCAGCGCGTTGGAGAGGGGTGCCGAGCAGTACTTC. Full variable domain (missing parts from reference TRBV7-3 and TRBJ2-7): GAGVSQTPSNKVTEKGKYVELRCDPISGHTALYWYRQSLGQGPEFLIYFQGTGAADDSGLPNDRFFAVRPEGSVSTLKIQRTERGDSAVYLCASALERGAEQYFGPGTRLTVT.

The V call is TRBV9, the J call TRBJ2-7; TRBD1 matches at 7 bases. Losses at the gene ends were 2 bases for V and 3 bases for J; bases not matched to a gene: 8. The CDR3 runs 15 residues. CDR1 SGDLS and CDR2 YYNGEE come from the germline V gene. CDR3 protein: CASSVALGQYYEQYF. In nucleotides, the CDR3 is TGTGCCAGCAGCGTGGCCCTGGGACAGTACTACGAGCAGTACTTC.

This clone turned up a few times. The chain recombines TRBV6-1 with TRBJ2-1; TRBD2 is a possible D gene (5 bases). This CDR3 has 12 residues. Germline values: CDR1 MNHNS, CDR2 SASEGT. Trimming cost V 6 bases and J 8 bases, with 11 bases left between them. CDR3 in DNA: TGTGCCAGCAGCCACGGCGGGTATGAGCAGTTCTTC. Its translation is CASSHGGYEQFF.

This clone is large by share. The chain links TRBV6-5 to TRBJ1-1; no clear D gene. Trimming shortened V by 0 bases and J by 0 bases, and 2 bases separated the two germline ends. This CDR3 is 13 amino acids long. The germline CDR1 and CDR2 sequences are MNHEY and SVGAGI. CDR3 DNA: TGTGCCAGCAGTTACTCTCTGAACACTGAAGCTTTCTTT. The encoded protein is CASSYSLNTEAFF.

The chain has TRBV11-2 and TRBJ2-7; D is perhaps TRBD1 (6 bases). The CDR3 extends over 16 amino acids. V was trimmed by 2 bases and J by 4 bases, leaving 18 bases between them. CDR1 is SGHAT, CDR2 FQNNGV, per germline. CDR3 sequence (DNA): TGTGCCAGCAGCTTACGGGGCGGACAGTGGGGGTACGAGCAGTACTTC. It translates to CASSLRGGQWGYEQYF.

The chain joins TRBV9 to TRBJ2-3, with D possibly TRBD2 on 6 matching bases. The CDR3 runs to 16 residues. Deletions cut 0 bases from V and 2 bases from J, with 13 bases between. Germline V gene data show CDR1 as SGDLS and CDR2 as YYNGEE. CDR3 DNA sequence: TGTGCCAGCAGCGTAGGTAGCGGCCCCCCCACAGATACGCAGTATTTT. Residues: CASSVGSGPPTDTQYF.

This clone was seen only a few times. The CDR3 sequence is CASSHNTGELFF. The CDR3 nucleotides read TGTGCCAGCAGTCACAACACCGGGGAGCTGTTTTTT. The chain combines TRBV9 with TRBJ2-2; D is uncertain. The germline CDR1 and CDR2 sequences are SGDLS and YYNGEE. This CDR3 spans 12 amino acids. The V end was cut by 5 bases, the J end by 2 bases, with 4 bases between.

CDR3 sequence reads: CSSLARGSSNTEAFF. For the CDR3, the DNA is TGCAGTTCCCTGGCGAGGGGCAGCTCGAACACTGAAGCTTTCTTT. The V and J genes are TRBV20-1 and TRBJ1-1; a possible D gene is TRBD1 (5 bases). Trimming left V 8 bases short and J 1 base short, with 20 bases between. The CDR3 contains 15 residues. Germline lookup yields CDR1 DFQATT and CDR2 SNEGSKA (reference sequence).

The V gene is TRBV30, the J gene TRBJ2-7, with 11 positions matching TRBD2. The V segment lost 4 bases and the J segment 4 bases; nucleotides outside the gene matches: 12. The CDR3 consists of 16 residues. Germline V gene lookup returns CDR1 GTSNPN and CDR2 SVGIG (reference sequence). The chain's CDR3 is CAWTPPETSGKYEQYF. The CDR3 nucleotides read TGTGCCTGGACCCCACCCGAGACTAGCGGGAAATACGAGCAGTACTTC.

The chain couples TRBV7-8 to TRBJ1-3; D is ambiguous. The CDR3 is 14 amino acids. Germline values: CDR1 SGHVS, CDR2 FQNEAQ. Trimming removed 1 base at V and 2 bases at J, with 6 bases between. CDR3 bases: TGTGCCAGCAGCTTAGGGGGTACTGGAAACACCATATATTTT. Translating gives CASSLGGTGNTIYF.

J is TRBJ2-6 and V is TRBV6-4; TRBD2 matches at 9 bases. Trimming removed 2 bases from V and 1 base from J; junction bases left unmatched: 0. The germline V gene has CDR1 MRHNA and CDR2 SNTAGT. The CDR3 is 16 amino acids. Here the CDR3 DNA reads TGTGCCAGCAGTGACACTAGCGGGTCTGGGGCCAACGTCCTGACTTTC. As protein: CASSDTSGSGANVLTF.

Regarding this clone: No conserved phenylalanine or tryptophan ends this CDR3, so it is likely a read error. The limits of the CDR3 on the DNA are not certain, so only TCRdb's listed CDR3 is given. The V gene is TRBV20-1, the J gene TRBJ2-7; TRBD1 reflects the table's D call only, with no check against the DNA. Ends included, the CDR3 has 15 residues. Looked up from germline, CDR1 is DFQATT and CDR2 is SNEGSKA (reference sequence). This chain's CDR3 is CSARAAGTGLYEHYL.

By share of the sample, this clone is medium-sized. The rearrangement links TRBV9 to TRBJ1-1; no reliable D call. Germline lookup yields CDR1 SGDLS and CDR2 YYNGEE. V lost 0 bases and J 3 bases, leaving 6 bases between the germline ends. CDR3 length: 13 residues. The CDR3 region is CASSVEEYTEAFF. The CDR3 bases are TGTGCCAGCAGCGTAGAGGAGTACACTGAAGCTTTCTTT.

The V call is TRBV4-2, the J call TRBJ2-2; 8 positions agree with TRBD2. The germline CDR1 and CDR2 sequences are LGHNA and YNFKEQ. The junction had 1 base not matched to a gene; V was cut back by 4 bases and J by 3 bases. The CDR3 totals 14 residues. CDR3 sequence (DNA): TGTGCCAGCAGCCCGCGGGGGGACACCGGGGAGCTGTTTTTT. It specifies CASSPRGDTGELFF.

By share, this clone counts as large (0.1 to 1%). J is TRBJ2-6 and V is TRBV7-2; D tentatively fits TRBD1 or TRBD2 (5 bases each). Germline V gene sequence: CDR1 SGHTA, CDR2 FQGNSA. The CDR3 length is 19 residues. Trimming shortened V by 8 bases and J by 0 bases, and 23 bases separated the two germline ends. DNA of the CDR3: TGTGCCAGCTCGGGGACCGGGTCTGAGCCGAGCTCTGGGGCCAACGTCCTGACTTTC. It specifies CASSGTGSEPSSGANVLTF. Combining the CDR3 with reference TRBV7-2 and TRBJ2-6 gives the whole variable domain GAGVSQSPSNKVTEKGKDVELRCDPISGHTALYWYRQSLGQGLEFLIYFQGNSAPDKSGLPSDRFSAERTGGSVSTLTIQRTQQEDSAVYLCASSGTGSEPSSGANVLTFGAGSRLTVL.

This chain uses TRBV4-1 with TRBJ2-7; D might be TRBD1 (6 bases). The germline CDR1 and CDR2 sequences are MGHRA and YSYEKL. CDR3 length: 13 amino acids. V lost 9 bases and J 3 bases, leaving 15 bases between the germline ends. For the CDR3, the DNA is TGCGCCAGAGATCGGACAGTCCACTACGAGCAGTACTTC. It is translated as CARDRTVHYEQYF.

This clone occurred a few times. CDR3 amino acids: CASIASSGSYEQYF. The CDR3 nucleotides are TGTGCCAGCATAGCCTCCAGCGGGAGTTACGAGCAGTACTTC. The V and J genes are TRBV27 and TRBJ2-7; 8 nucleotides align to TRBD2. The CDR3 loop spans 14 amino acids. Germline CDR1 reads MNHEY; CDR2 reads SMNVEV (reference sequence). Trimming at V came to 7 bases and at J to 4 bases, leaving 9 bases not matched to a gene.

This clone ranks as medium-sized. The chain carries TRBV9 and TRBJ1-6; 7 nucleotides align to TRBD1. CDR1 is SGDLS and CDR2 is YYNGEE in the germline V gene. Trimming removed 3 bases from V and 7 bases from J; junction bases left unmatched: 4. CDR3 length equals 14 residues. This CDR3 reads CASSAGTVNSPLHF. DNA of the CDR3: TGTGCCAGCAGCGCCGGGACAGTGAATTCACCCCTCCACTTT.

This clone was counted between two and nine times. The gene calls are TRBV4-1 and TRBJ1-5, with D possibly being TRBD1 (5 bases). In germline, CDR1 is MGHRA, CDR2 YSYEKL. Trimming shortened V by 4 bases and J by 3 bases, and 13 bases separated the two germline ends. CDR3 length equals 15 residues. CDR3 DNA: TGCGCCAGCAGCCCGGATGGGGGGGTCAATCAGCCCCAGCATTTT. It encodes CASSPDGGVNQPQHF.

The chain combines TRBV7-2 with TRBJ2-7; a weak D match, TRBD2 (5 bases). This CDR3 has 15 amino acids. V was clipped by 1 base and J by 0 bases, with 10 bases between them. CDR1 is SGHTA and CDR2 is FQGNSA in the germline V gene. The CDR3 loop is CASSLGLGSSYEQYF. The CDR3 bases are TGTGCCAGCAGCTTAGGATTAGGGAGCTCCTACGAGCAGTACTTC.

This clone turned up a few times. The CDR3 bases are TGTGCCAGCAGTTACCTAGCGGGCCACACAGATACGCAGTATTTT. Encoded protein: CASSYLAGHTDTQYF. The gene calls are TRBV6-5 and TRBJ2-3, with 8 nucleotides matching TRBD2. V was clipped by 2 bases and J by 2 bases; unmatched bases: 3. Germline values: CDR1 MNHEY, CDR2 SVGAGI. CDR3 length equals 15 residues.